These 19 T cell receptor beta chains were all obtained from the same sample, sequenced in a study of human T cells and chemical hapten exposure. The time point was: pre-sensitization, week 0. Stated treatment: therapeutic diphenylcyclopropenone sensitization with weekly scalp DPC. Using its own MiXCR run on the RACE reads, TCRdb lists one record per CDR3 protein. The sample lists a few hundred thousand distinct CDR3 sequences; about 5% were seen once. Material: whole blood, obtained in connection with sensitization to the hapten diphenylcyclopropenone (DPC). These TCRs come from a woman aged 18-29 years with alopecia areata. Some clones in this sample may be carry-over from other donors' samples.

This clonotype turned up a few times. This chain links TRBV28 with TRBJ1-6; 9 bases match TRBD1. Germline lookup yields CDR1 MDHEN and CDR2 SYDVKM. V was clipped by 6 bases and J by 7 bases; unmatched bases: 7. The CDR3 extends over 15 amino acids. This CDR3 is CASRPGTGLNSPLHF. The CDR3 DNA sequence: TGTGCCAGCAGACCCGGGACAGGGCTCAATTCACCCCTCCACTTT.

In its sample, this clonotype was seen many times. The J gene is TRBJ2-3, the V gene TRBV7-2; TRBD2 matches at 9 bases. Germline CDR1 SGHTA, CDR2 FQGNSA. V shed 2 bases, J shed 2 bases, and the junction held 11 bases outside the gene matches. The CDR3 is 18 residues long. CDR3 sequence: CASSLPSGGTPLTDTQYF. CDR3 sequence (DNA): TGTGCCAGCAGCTTACCGAGCGGGGGGACCCCCCTCACAGATACGCAGTATTTT. Using reference TRBV7-2 and TRBJ2-3 for the parts outside the CDR3, the full variable domain is GAGVSQSPSNKVTEKGKDVELRCDPISGHTALYWYRQSLGQGLEFLIYFQGNSAPDKSGLPSDRFSAERTGGSVSTLTIQRTQQEDSAVYLCASSLPSGGTPLTDTQYFGPGTRLTVL.

The chain carries TRBV12-5 and TRBJ2-1, with D possibly matching TRBD2 (7 bases). V shed 6 bases and J shed 5 bases, with 20 bases lying between them. CDR1 and CDR2 from the germline V gene are LGHNT and FRNRAP. The CDR3 consists of 16 residues. The CDR3 here is CASGSPGGGPDNEQFF. CDR3 nucleotide sequence: TGTGCTAGTGGCTCCCCCGGCGGGGGCCCTGACAATGAGCAGTTCTTC. The full variable domain, rest sourced from reference TRBV12-5 and TRBJ2-1, is DARVTQTPRHKVTEMGQEVTMRCQPILGHNTVFWYRQTMMQGLELLAYFRNRAPLDDSGMPKDRFSAEMPDATLATLKIQPSEPRDSAVYFCASGSPGGGPDNEQFFGPGTRLTVL.

This clonotype was observed a handful of times. The chain uses TRBV6-5 and TRBJ2-2, with TRBD1 as a possible D gene (6 bases). The CDR3 covers 14 residues. Trimming took off 6 bases at V and 5 bases at J, with 13 bases between the two ends. Germline loops: CDR1 MNHEY, CDR2 SVGAGI. CDR3 amino acids: CASSTDRWTGELFF. DNA for the CDR3: TGTGCCAGCAGCACCGACAGGTGGACCGGGGAGCTGTTTTTT.

The chain recombines TRBV20-1 with TRBJ1-1; 7 bases fit TRBD1. The V and J ends lost 7 bases and 0 bases, in that order; junction bases with no gene match: 5. Germline V gene data show CDR1 as DFQATT and CDR2 as SNEGSKA (reference sequence). This CDR3 comprises 13 residues. This chain's CDR3 is CSERGLVNTEAFF. The DNA of the CDR3 is TGCAGTGAGAGGGGGCTGGTGAACACTGAAGCTTTCTTT.

This clonotype has ten or more counts. V and J are TRBV29-1 and TRBJ2-6, with 11 bases matching TRBD1. The CDR3 runs 17 residues. The germline V gene has CDR1 SQVTM and CDR2 ANQGSEA. Losses at the gene ends were 6 bases for V and 0 bases for J; bases not matched to a gene: 7. CDR3 sequence: CSVPTGQGGSGANVLTF. The CDR3 DNA reads TGCAGCGTACCCACGGGACAGGGGGGCTCTGGGGCCAACGTCCTGACTTTC. The whole variable domain, remainder taken from reference TRBV29-1 and TRBJ2-6, is SAVISQKPSRDICQRGTSLTIQCQVDSQVTMMFWYRQQPGQSLTLIATANQGSEATYESGFVIDKFPISRPNLTFSTLTVSNMSPEDSSIYLCSVPTGQGGSGANVLTFGAGSRLTVL.

This clonotype has just a few counts. This chain links TRBV4-3 with TRBJ2-2, with unresolved D. Trimming removed 1 base at V and 4 bases at J, with 7 bases between. Germline V gene lookup returns CDR1 LGHNA and CDR2 YSLEER. This CDR3 comprises 14 residues. Written as DNA, the CDR3 is TGCGCCAGCAGCCAAGGATGGGGCACCGGGGAGCTGTTTTTT. This sequence encodes CASSQGWGTGELFF.

This clonotype was found many times. V and J are TRBV12-3 or TRBV12-4 and TRBJ1-1; D is unclear. V was trimmed by 5 bases and J by 7 bases, leaving 17 bases between them. This CDR3 is 14 amino acids long. The CDR3 reads CASSPRRVEIEAFF. CDR3 DNA sequence: TGTGCCAGCAGTCCACGTCGTGTTGAGATTGAAGCTTTCTTT.

This clonotype was seen only a few times. The genes are TRBV6-1 and TRBJ2-1; TRBD2 agrees at 11 bases. Unmatched junction bases numbered 4, after V lost 8 bases and J lost 10 bases. This CDR3 has 12 amino acids. Germline CDR1 and CDR2: MNHNS and SASEGT. The CDR3 sequence is CASRSSGGEQFF. The CDR3 DNA is TGTGCCAGCCGATCTAGCGGGGGGGAGCAGTTCTTC.

This clonotype was seen ten or more times. The chain has TRBV7-9 and TRBJ1-5, with a weak D call TRBD1 (6 bases). The V end lost 5 bases, the J end lost 9 bases, and 20 bases lay between the germline ends. The V gene's germline CDR1 is SEHNR and CDR2 FQNEAQ (reference sequence). The CDR3 has 15 amino acids. CDR3 coding DNA: TGTGCCAGCAGCGGACAGACAGAGATCAAAGGGCCCCAGCATTTT. Its protein product is CASSGQTEIKGPQHF.

This clonotype has ten or more counts. This chain links TRBV4-3 with TRBJ1-4, with 9 bases aligning to TRBD1. Trimming took 2 bases from V and 8 from J; bases not matched to a gene: 3. The CDR3 sequence is 14 residues long. Germline V gene lookup returns CDR1 LGHNA and CDR2 YSLEER. CDR3 nucleotide sequence: TGCGCCAGCAGCCAAACCGGGACAGGGGAAAAACTGTTTTTT. Encoded protein: CASSQTGTGEKLFF.

The chain carries TRBV29-1 and TRBJ2-7; 10 bases map to TRBD1. There are 13 residues in the CDR3. V dropped 8 bases and J dropped 5; count of bases not matched to a gene: 9. Germline values: CDR1 SQVTM, CDR2 ANQGSEA. The CDR3 DNA is TGCAGCATTTCCCAGGGACAGGGGAACGAGCAGTACTTC. Protein sequence: CSISQGQGNEQYF.

This clonotype occurred a few times. The chain carries TRBV6-5 and TRBJ1-1; unclear D gene. The CDR3 is 15 amino acids. Germline assignment: CDR1 MNHEY and CDR2 SVGAGI. V was trimmed by 3 bases and J by 0 bases, leaving 11 bases between them. CDR3 region: CASSYGGIVNTEAFF. CDR3 DNA: TGTGCCAGCAGTTATGGTGGGATAGTGAACACTGAAGCTTTCTTT.

CDR3 sequence reads: CASSQGLAALSGNTIYF. The CDR3 region has the DNA TGCGCCAGCAGCCAAGGATTGGCTGCTCTCTCTGGAAACACCATATATTTT. This chain links TRBV4-3 with TRBJ1-3; no definite D call. V lost 1 base, J lost 0 bases, and 13 bases lay in between. Germline CDR1 reads LGHNA; CDR2 reads YSLEER. The CDR3 has 17 amino acids.

In its sample, this clonotype was seen a few times. This chain joins TRBV5-1 and TRBJ1-1; a weak D match, TRBD1 (5 bases). The CDR3 totals 15 residues. The V end was cut by 1 base, the J end by 4 bases, with 14 bases between. Per the germline V gene, CDR1 is SGHRS and CDR2 is YFSETQ. CDR3 protein: CASSLPRGVGTEAFF. The CDR3 DNA is TGCGCCAGCAGCTTGCCCAGAGGGGTTGGCACTGAAGCTTTCTTT.

The chain is built from TRBV14 and TRBJ1-6, with unresolved D. The germline CDR1 and CDR2 sequences are SGHDN and FVKESK. CDR3 length: 14 amino acids. V was clipped by 4 bases and J by 3 bases, with 7 bases between them. CDR3 coding DNA: TGTGCCAGCAGCCCGGTGTTCTATAATTCACCCCTCCACTTT. It yields the protein CASSPVFYNSPLHF.

J is TRBJ2-7 and V is TRBV29-1, with 9 bases fitting TRBD1. Germline assignment: CDR1 SQVTM and CDR2 ANQGSEA. This CDR3 has 13 residues. Unmatched junction bases numbered 1, after V lost 4 bases and J lost 0 bases. As DNA, the CDR3 is TGCAGCGTTGGGGACAGGGACTCCTACGAGCAGTACTTC. Protein product: CSVGDRDSYEQYF.

This clonotype was seen many times. The rearrangement joins TRBV20-1 to TRBJ2-7; 10 bases are a match to TRBD1. V dropped 6 bases and J dropped 2; count of bases not matched to a gene: 10. Looked up from germline, CDR1 is DFQATT and CDR2 is SNEGSKA (reference sequence). CDR3 length: 15 amino acids. The CDR3 DNA reads TGCAGTGCCCTAGGTCCCGGACAGGGGGCCTACGAGCAGTACTTC. Amino acid sequence: CSALGPGQGAYEQYF.

This clonotype was picked up many times. The chain carries TRBV6-2 or TRBV6-3 and TRBJ1-5; D possibly corresponds to TRBD1 (6 bases). The germline CDR1 and CDR2 sequences are MNHEY and SVGEGT. CDR3 size: 14 residues. V shed 5 bases and J shed 3 bases, with 11 bases lying between them. The DNA of the CDR3 is TGTGCCAGCAGTCGCGGACAGAACAATCAGCCCCAGCATTTT. Protein product: CASSRGQNNQPQHF.